This T cell receptor (beta chain) was obtained from a study of PD-1 blockade in classical Hodgkin lymphoma. A remark on this clone: Its antigen is currently unknown.

Time point denoted: cycle 4 day 1 (C4D1), after five to seven weeks of nivolumab. After autologous stem cell transplantation all patients relapsed, and prior brentuximab vedotin exposure differed between cohorts. Whole-study findings and limits: While CD8+ TCR diversity did not rise significantly by C4D1, CD4+ TCR diversity did. Complete responders possessed baseline diversity comparable to newly diagnosed patients. Why the repertoires differ is still unclear, perhaps disease activity or prior therapy. The study reported lower baseline TCR diversity in newly diagnosed patients than in healthy donors.

The CDR3 covers 15 residues. V was clipped by 0 bases and J by 2 bases, with 11 bases between them. Germline assignment: CDR1 SGHDN and CDR2 FVKESK. Only in-frame clones appear in the TCRdb table, and some are missing; sequencing was by immunoSEQ multiplex PCR. The top ten clones hold 6% to 7% of a sample with over 50,000 clones, about nine tenths of them seen once. Sequencing was performed on peripheral blood mononuclear cells (PBMCs), taken before the fourth cycle of nivolumab. This TCR came from a human donor with classical Hodgkin lymphoma. The V call is TRBV14, the J call TRBJ2-7; the D is unclear. CDR3 DNA: TGTGCCAGCAGCCAAGATAAGGGCGTAACCTACGAGCAGTACTTC. It yields the protein CASSQDKGVTYEQYF. Variable domain in full (rest from reference TRBV14 and TRBJ2-7): EAGVTQFPSHSVIEKGQTVTLRCDPISGHDNLYWYRRVMGKEIKFLLHFVKESKQDESGMPNNRFLAERTGGTYSTLKVQPAELEDSGVYFCASSQDKGVTYEQYFGPGTRLTVT.